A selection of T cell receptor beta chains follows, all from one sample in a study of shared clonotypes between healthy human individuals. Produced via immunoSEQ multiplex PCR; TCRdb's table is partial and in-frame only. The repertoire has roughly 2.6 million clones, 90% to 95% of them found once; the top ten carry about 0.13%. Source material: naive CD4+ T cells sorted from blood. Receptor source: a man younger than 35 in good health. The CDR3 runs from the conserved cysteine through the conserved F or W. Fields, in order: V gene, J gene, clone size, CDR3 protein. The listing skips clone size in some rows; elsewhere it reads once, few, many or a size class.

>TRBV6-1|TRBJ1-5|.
CASSGSRGSNQPQHF
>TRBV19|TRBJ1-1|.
CASSIRDSEAFF
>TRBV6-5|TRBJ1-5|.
CASSTGQAVWPQHF
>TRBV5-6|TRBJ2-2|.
CASSLVDRGVTGELFF
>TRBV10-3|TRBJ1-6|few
CAISRQGDSPLHF
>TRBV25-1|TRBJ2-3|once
CASSGMATGTGLNTQYF
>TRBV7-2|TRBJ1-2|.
CASSVGGAYGYTF
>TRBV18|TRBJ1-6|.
CASSPKGATSSVSPLHF
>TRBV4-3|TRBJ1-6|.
CASSPTRQSPQGEGSPLHF
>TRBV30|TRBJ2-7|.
CAWSVRSRWGDLGEQYF
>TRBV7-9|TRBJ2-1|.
CASSRGQGPPNVYEQFF
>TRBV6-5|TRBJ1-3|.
CASSRGTKGGHTIYF
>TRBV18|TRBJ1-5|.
CASSPAEYQPQHF
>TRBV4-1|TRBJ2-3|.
CASSRETPKAETDTQYF
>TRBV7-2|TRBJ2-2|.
CASSGRVGANTGELFF
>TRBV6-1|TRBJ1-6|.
CASSAYDRGTNSPLHF
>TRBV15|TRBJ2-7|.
CATSRDLGTGDREQYF
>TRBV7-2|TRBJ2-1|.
CASSPADRGSHPSYNEQFF
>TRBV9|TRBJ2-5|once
CASSVDSGGRGETQYF
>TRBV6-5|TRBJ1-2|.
CASSEGQFYGYTF
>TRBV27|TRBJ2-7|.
CASSSRTSSYEQYF
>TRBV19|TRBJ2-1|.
CASSMGSGRANEQFF
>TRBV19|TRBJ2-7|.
CASSIRSSGLGLAGTYEQYF
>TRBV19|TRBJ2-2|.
CASSMRGAAGELFF
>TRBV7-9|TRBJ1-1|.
CASSLDGSPRGAFF
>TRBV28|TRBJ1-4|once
CASSPSPRNEKLFF
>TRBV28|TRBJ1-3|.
CASSLGTAGNTIYF
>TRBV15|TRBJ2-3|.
CATSRVSTDTQYF
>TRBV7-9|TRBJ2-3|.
CASSLSGLGGTDTQYF
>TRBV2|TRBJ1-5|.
CATSRTETTQPQHF
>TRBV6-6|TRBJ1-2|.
CASRYDGNYGYTF
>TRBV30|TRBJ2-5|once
CAWRSPLGGQETQYF
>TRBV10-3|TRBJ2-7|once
CAINGQGAYEQYF
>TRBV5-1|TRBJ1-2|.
CASSLTGFNYGYTF
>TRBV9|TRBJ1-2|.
CASSVDPGINYGYTF
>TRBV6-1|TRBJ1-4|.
CATDRQGSNEKLFF
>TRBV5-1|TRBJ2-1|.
CATQRGESRHNEQFF
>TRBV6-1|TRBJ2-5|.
CASSEVRTHFEAQYF
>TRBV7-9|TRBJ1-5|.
CASSLNQGGRSNQPQHF
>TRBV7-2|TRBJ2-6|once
CASSQGTSTGANVLTF
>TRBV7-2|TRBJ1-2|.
CASSTGTGGGYGYTF
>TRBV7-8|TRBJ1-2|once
CASSFSTGDGGYTF
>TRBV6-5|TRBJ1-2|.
CASSRQGNYGYTF
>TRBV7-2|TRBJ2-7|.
CASSLMGQAAEGEYF
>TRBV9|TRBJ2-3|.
CASSVAGGGVPDTQYF
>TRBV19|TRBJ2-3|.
CASSQTSGSTDTQYF
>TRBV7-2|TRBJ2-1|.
CASSSTLAGAEQFF
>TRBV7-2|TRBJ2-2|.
CASSPTTSHTGELFF
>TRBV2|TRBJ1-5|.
CASRTGGIQPQHF
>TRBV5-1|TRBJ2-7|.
CASSPSAVSGSYEQYF
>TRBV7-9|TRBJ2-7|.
CASSLGLAMNEQYF
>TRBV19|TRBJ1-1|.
CASSMLGGVTEAFF